The 11 T cell receptor beta chains reported below all come from one sample, sequenced in a study of cytomegalovirus exposure and HLA in healthy donors. The PCR made use of 60 Vbeta and 13 Jbeta primers. Libraries were prepared by immunoSEQ multiplex PCR; TCRdb keeps only in-frame clonotypes and omits some of them. In the table there are over 45,000 clones, roughly four fifths of which are singletons. Sequenced material: PBMCs. These receptors were collected from a boy aged 5-17 years in good health and CMV-seropositive.

The rearrangement uses TRBV27 and TRBJ2-6, with TRBD1 as a possible D gene (6 bases). The CDR3 loop spans 16 amino acids. The germline V and J ends were trimmed by 7 bases and 2 bases, with 15 bases remaining between them. Germline CDR1 reads MNHEY; CDR2 reads SMNVEV (reference sequence). The CDR3 nucleotides are TGTGCCAGCACTCATTACAGGGACCCTGGGGCCAACGTCCTGACTTTC. Protein product: CASTHYRDPGANVLTF.

The CDR3 DNA sequence: TGTGCCAGCAGCTATATCTCGGGCAATCAGCCCCAGCATTTT. Its translation: CASSYISGNQPQHF. The V call is TRBV7-2, the J call TRBJ1-5; no firm D call. Trimming shortened V by 4 bases and J by 2 bases, and 9 bases separated the two germline ends. The CDR3 has 14 residues. Germline values: CDR1 SGHTA, CDR2 FQGNSA.

V gene TRBV9 combines with J gene TRBJ1-5; D is perhaps TRBD1 (6 bases). The V end was cut by 2 bases, the J end by 6 bases, with 12 bases between. Germline CDR1 is SGDLS and CDR2 is YYNGEE. There are 14 residues in the CDR3. DNA for the CDR3: TGTGCCAGCAGCGTTTCAGGGGACGGTCAGCCCCAGCATTTT. Translating it yields CASSVSGDGQPQHF.

This clone was counted a few times. The CDR3 nucleotides are TGTGCCAGCAGCTCAAAGACTAGCGGGGGTTCCTACGAGCAGTACTTC. Protein product: CASSSKTSGGSYEQYF. V and J are TRBV7-9 and TRBJ2-7; the match to TRBD2 covers 12 bases. V shed 4 bases and J 1 base; nucleotides not matched to a gene: 5. The CDR3 is 16 amino acids. Germline values: CDR1 SEHNR, CDR2 FQNEAQ (reference sequence).

The chain employs TRBV18 and TRBJ2-7, with D tentatively TRBD1 (5 bases). There are 14 residues in the CDR3. Germline CDR1 reads KGHSH; CDR2 reads LQKENI. The V end lost 3 bases, the J end lost 3 bases, and 12 bases lay between the germline ends. CDR3 protein: CASSPRKGDYEQYF. The CDR3 DNA sequence: TGTGCCAGCTCACCGCGAAAAGGGGACTACGAGCAGTACTTC.

This rearrangement joins TRBV29-1 to TRBJ1-2; TRBD1 might be the D (6 bases). CDR3 size: 11 residues. Per germline, CDR1 SQVTM and CDR2 ANQGSEA. The V end lost 6 bases, the J end lost 5 bases, and 10 bases lay between the germline ends. DNA for the CDR3: TGCAGCGTCTACACAGGGTATGGCTACACCTTC. Encoded protein: CSVYTGYGYTF.

Only one count was recorded for this clone. The J gene is TRBJ2-1, the V gene TRBV7-6; 11 bases line up with TRBD1. Losses at the gene ends were 5 bases for V and 8 bases for J; bases not matched to a gene: 8. CDR3 length equals 15 residues. Germline V lookup: CDR1 SGHVS, CDR2 FNYEAQ. DNA of the CDR3: TGTGCCAGCAGCCCAGGACAGGGGGCGGGTTATGAGCAGTTCTTC. It translates to CASSPGQGAGYEQFF.

This chain links TRBV11-2 with TRBJ2-7, with D maybe TRBD2 (6 bases). Deletions cut 5 bases from V and 2 bases from J, with 16 bases between. Germline loops: CDR1 SGHAT, CDR2 FQNNGV. The CDR3 is 15 residues long. Written as DNA, the CDR3 is TGTGCCAGCAGCCTGGGCGGCGGAGGGACCTACGAGCAGTACTTC. This encodes CASSLGGGGTYEQYF. The complete variable domain, with remaining parts taken from reference TRBV11-2 and TRBJ2-7, reads EAGVAQSPRYKIIEKRQSVAFWCNPISGHATLYWYQQILGQGPKLLIQFQNNGVVDDSQLPKDRFSAERLKGVDSTLKIQPAKLEDSAVYLCASSLGGGGTYEQYFGPGTRLTVT.

This chain joins TRBV4-2 and TRBJ2-1; a weak D match, TRBD1 (8 bases). Trimming took 2 bases from V and 3 from J, leaving 17 bases between them. Germline V lookup: CDR1 LGHNA, CDR2 YNFKEQ. There are 17 residues in the CDR3. In nucleotides, the CDR3 is TGTGCCAGCAGCCAACTCACAGGGGGGGCAGGCTACAATGAGCAGTTCTTC. Its protein product is CASSQLTGGAGYNEQFF.

V gene TRBV10-1 combines with J gene TRBJ1-1, with D perhaps TRBD1 (6 bases). Germline V gives CDR1 WNHNN, CDR2 SYGVQD (reference sequence). Deletions cut 5 bases from V and 5 bases from J, with 12 bases between. CDR3 size: 13 residues. CDR3 residues: CASSSTGTTEAFF. The CDR3 DNA reads as TGCGCCAGCAGTAGCACCGGGACAACTGAAGCTTTCTTT.

The V gene is TRBV6-5, the J gene TRBJ1-6, with D perhaps matching TRBD1 (6 bases). V gave up 0 bases and J gave up 9 bases, with 6 bases separating them. From germline, CDR1 is MNHEY and CDR2 SVGAGI. The CDR3 totals 13 residues. In nucleotides, the CDR3 is TGTGCCAGCAGTTACTCCAGGGGTTCACCCCTCCACTTT. Translating it yields CASSYSRGSPLHF.